A single TCR beta chain is shown here with its context. Its cognate antigen has yet to be identified. No much larger clone exists at a distance of one base, and base qualities are not known. The data originate from a study of CD8 T cells in Susac syndrome (dated 2019 in TCRdb). For context, the study as a whole: Of the Susac syndrome patients who were sequenced, eight or nine were in clinical remission while five or six had clinically active disease. The clonality of the CD8+ T cell repertoire was compared across over 9 healthy donors, around 14 Susac syndrome patients and under 18 multiple sclerosis patients. Whether CD8+ T cell activation and differentiation in Susac syndrome was antigen driven was tested using repertoire sequencing. At blood withdrawal, Susac syndrome patients were therapy-naive, treated with corticosteroids (with IVIg additionally given to some), or treated with IVIg alone. Points the paper makes about the study in general: Clonal expansion was observed in Susac syndrome CD8+ repertoires, with the highest expansion in CD8+ TEMRA cells and greater expansion in clinically active than in remitting patients. The number of individuals in the TCR sequencing and HLA analysis was acknowledged as relatively small. Roughly 17 and five Susac-specific public clones were found in the total CD8+ and CD8+ TEMRA repertoires, respectively.

Peripheral blood CD8+ and CD4+ T cells from healthy donors, Susac syndrome patients and multiple sclerosis patients were profiled by high-throughput TCR beta sequencing. Susac syndrome patients met recently defined diagnostic criteria for definite or probable disease. Bulk CD8+ and CD4+ T cells were purified magnetically by negative isolation, whereas CD8+ TEMRA cells were enriched by FACS. Blood was collected in EDTA tubes and processed within 24 hours, with PBMCs isolated through density gradient centrifugation. PBMCs intended for TCR sequencing were cryopreserved in liquid nitrogen and were subsequently thawed in a 37 degrees C water bath. Purity of sorted or isolated CD4+, CD8+ and CD8+ TEMRA cells was at least 90%. The cysteine opens and the phenylalanine closes a CDR3 of 15 amino acids. The DNA shown is the 45-base CDR3, in frame from base 1. Trimmed from V: 6 bases; trimmed from J: 0 bases; junction bases lacking a gene match: 8.

RNA was extracted using the RNeasy kit, and about 0.5 to 1 ug of the RNA was reverse transcribed with random hexamers. The immunoSEQ multiplex PCR assay, covering 54 Vbeta and 13 Jbeta segments, was used to amplify TCR beta CDR3 regions. PCR amplification bias was corrected by using a synthetic template baseline for primer optimization and computational correction. From the authors' description of their analysis: Reads were assigned to V, D and J genes according to IMGT and analyzed in immunoSEQ Analyzer, with only productive sequences retained. Clonality was calculated as one minus the Shannon entropy normalized by log2 of the number of productive unique sequences. Public and private clones were assessed among the 100 most prevalent clones of each patient and control. Clones were defined as Susac-specific if absent from the healthy and MS cohorts, from 1052 published viral clones and from other ImmuneACCESS disease sequences. In TCRdb, the public reads were trimmed at Q25 with fastp and aligned with MiXCR, with productive beta chains retained. Every distinct CDR3 protein forms one entry, paired with its most common genes and DNA. TCRdb's processing, not the authors', yielded these V and J calls. Recorded for this sample are 95,000 to 150,000 distinct CDR3 sequences; around 94% of them occurred a single time. The ten largest account for around 0.28% of the sample.

This clonotype was obtained from a human donor with Susac syndrome. The chain is assembled from TRBV12-3 or TRBV12-4 and TRBJ2-7; 7 junctional bases match TRBD1. Sequences were obtained from CD8+ T cells from PBMCs. The CDR3: CASRSTGMSSYEQYF. The nucleotide sequence reads as follows: TGTGCCAGCAGATCGACAGGGATGAGCTCCTACGAGCAGTACTTC.